These T cell receptor beta chains were read from a single sample in a study of blood T cells in healthy people across ages. TCRdb re-called the 5' RACE reads through MiXCR, storing one row per CDR3 protein. The table lists about 650,000 distinct CDR3 sequences, 40% to 65% of them singletons. Sequenced sample: blood. Every receptor here comes from a woman at least 80 years old in good health. Each CDR3 is given with its conserved first and last residue. Fields, in order: J gene, clone size, V gene, D gene, CDR3 protein, CDR3 DNA. The D gene is left open where the match is weak. Clone size appears in some rows only: once, few, many, or a class for an expanded clone.

J: TRBJ2-2; size: -; V: TRBV29-1; D: -; CDR3: CSCDPGTSLTGELFF; DNA: TGCAGTTGTGACCCGGGTACAAGCCTCACCGGGGAGCTGTTTTTT
J: TRBJ2-7; size: -; V: TRBV7-7; D: TRBD2; CDR3: CASSPRGGGHEQYF; DNA: TGTGCTAGCAGCCCGCGCGGCGGGGGTCACGAGCAGTACTTC
J: TRBJ1-1; size: few; V: TRBV7-2; D: -; CDR3: CASSLIRGGGNTEAFF; DNA: TGTGCCAGCAGCTTAATCCGGGGTGGCGGGAACACTGAAGCTTTCTTT
J: TRBJ1-4; size: many; V: TRBV6-6; D: -; CDR3: CASLLASSLNEKLFF; DNA: TGTGCCAGCTTATTAGCAAGCAGTCTTAATGAAAAACTGTTTTTT
J: TRBJ1-2; size: -; V: TRBV5-1; D: -; CDR3: CASSLESGGANGYTF; DNA: TGCGCCAGCAGCTTGGAATCGGGGGGCGCAAATGGCTACACCTTC
J: TRBJ2-5; size: -; V: TRBV10-3; D: -; CDR3: CAIRRDGPETQYF; DNA: TGTGCCATCAGGAGGGACGGGCCGGAGACCCAGTACTTC
J: TRBJ1-5; size: many; V: TRBV6-1; D: -; CDR3: CASSHTRTADVSNQPQHF; DNA: TGTGCCAGCAGCCATACCCGGACAGCCGACGTTAGCAATCAGCCCCAGCATTTT
J: TRBJ2-1; size: many; V: TRBV11-2; D: TRBD2; CDR3: CASSSNSGTNYNEQFF; DNA: TGTGCCAGCAGCTCAAATAGCGGGACAAACTACAATGAGCAGTTCTTC
J: TRBJ2-7; size: many; V: TRBV7-9; D: -; CDR3: CASSLNFVTGSSYEQYF; DNA: TGTGCCAGCAGCTTAAATTTCGTGACGGGGAGCTCCTACGAGCAGTACTTC
J: TRBJ2-2; size: -; V: TRBV2; D: TRBD2; CDR3: CASSEGAGDWELFF; DNA: TGTGCCAGCAGTGAGGGAGCGGGGGACTGGGAGCTGTTTTTT
J: TRBJ2-7; size: -; V: TRBV7-2; D: TRBD1; CDR3: CASSQTGTVGISYNEQYF; DNA: TGTGCCAGCAGCCAAACCGGGACAGTTGGGATCTCCTACAATGAGCAGTACTTC
J: TRBJ1-5; size: many; V: TRBV20-1; D: -; CDR3: CSATNGYSNQPQHF; DNA: TGCAGTGCTACGAACGGCTATAGCAATCAGCCCCAGCATTTT
J: TRBJ2-1; size: -; V: TRBV27; D: -; CDR3: CASSVSQGNEQFF; DNA: TGTGCCAGCAGTGTATCCCAGGGCAATGAGCAGTTCTTC
J: TRBJ1-2; size: -; V: TRBV10-2; D: TRBD1; CDR3: CASSDGQAGSYTF; DNA: TGCGCCAGCAGTGACGGACAGGCGGGGAGCTACACCTTC
J: TRBJ2-1; size: few; V: TRBV10-3; D: TRBD1; CDR3: CAISPGQGGYNEQFF; DNA: TGTGCCATCAGCCCGGGACAGGGCGGCTACAATGAGCAGTTCTTC
J: TRBJ1-1; size: many; V: TRBV5-1; D: -; CDR3: CASSLGPGTLATEAFF; DNA: TGCGCCAGCAGCCTAGGTCCCGGGACCTTAGCGACTGAAGCTTTCTTT
J: TRBJ2-1; size: many; V: TRBV11-2; D: TRBD2; CDR3: CASSPGGPSYNEQFF; DNA: TGTGCCAGCAGCCCGGGGGGTCCCTCCTACAATGAGCAGTTCTTC
J: TRBJ1-1; size: few; V: TRBV21-1; D: -; CDR3: CASSPGVQVEAFF; DNA: TGTGCCAGCAGCCCGGGCGTCCAGGTTGAAGCTTTCTTT
J: TRBJ1-2; size: many; V: TRBV27; D: -; CDR3: CASSFQGGLGYTF; DNA: TGTGCCAGCAGTTTCCAGGGAGGGCTTGGCTACACCTTC
J: TRBJ2-1; size: -; V: TRBV6-5; D: -; CDR3: CASSYFLRDIFSYNEQFF; DNA: TGTGCCAGCAGTTACTTCCTCAGGGACATCTTCTCCTACAATGAGCAGTTCTTC
J: TRBJ1-6; size: -; V: TRBV16; D: -; CDR3: CASSQSGSGSSPLHF; DNA: TGTGCCAGCAGCCAATCGGGCTCAGGGTCATCACCCCTCCACTTT
J: TRBJ1-3; size: -; V: TRBV30; D: -; CDR3: CAWSFAGSGNTIYF; DNA: TGTGCCTGGAGTTTTGCGGGCTCTGGAAACACCATATATTTT
J: TRBJ2-5; size: -; V: TRBV2; D: -; CDR3: CASSRRGGLSGFQETQYF; DNA: TGTGCCAGCAGCAGACGTGGGGGCCTAAGTGGGTTCCAAGAGACCCAGTACTTC
J: TRBJ2-4; size: -; V: TRBV7-2; D: -; CDR3: CASSLEGSTLAKNIQYF; DNA: TGTGCCAGCAGCTTAGAGGGTAGCACCCTAGCCAAAAACATTCAGTACTTC
J: TRBJ2-6; size: -; V: TRBV5-5; D: -; CDR3: CASSLTAGQGANVLTF; DNA: TGTGCCAGCAGCTTGACGGCAGGGCAAGGGGCCAACGTCCTGACTTTC
J: TRBJ2-1; size: many; V: TRBV29-1; D: TRBD2; CDR3: CSVLAGGLDEQFF; DNA: TGCAGCGTCCTAGCGGGGGGGCTCGATGAGCAGTTCTTC
J: TRBJ2-3; size: many; V: TRBV7-9; D: -; CDR3: CASSFDRAPRRDTQYF; DNA: TGTGCCAGCAGCTTCGATCGGGCTCCTAGGCGAGATACGCAGTATTTT
J: TRBJ2-4; size: -; V: TRBV6-2/TRBV6-3; D: TRBD1; CDR3: CASSYRGTGEEQYF; DNA: TGTGCCAGCAGTTACCGAGGGACAGGTGAAGAGCAGTACTTC
J: TRBJ2-3; size: many; V: TRBV6-2/TRBV6-3; D: -; CDR3: CASSSDHTQYF; DNA: TGTGCCAGCAGCTCGGACCATACGCAGTATTTT
J: TRBJ2-7; size: -; V: TRBV6-6; D: TRBD1; CDR3: CASSSTGRAYEQYF; DNA: TGTGCCAGCAGTTCGACAGGGCGGGCCTACGAGCAGTACTTC
J: TRBJ2-1; size: -; V: TRBV7-2; D: TRBD2; CDR3: CASSFRRSGRFDEQFF; DNA: TGTGCCAGCAGCTTTCGTAGAAGCGGGAGATTCGATGAGCAGTTCTTC
J: TRBJ2-1; size: -; V: TRBV6-2/TRBV6-3; D: TRBD2; CDR3: CASSYWGSGSYNEQFF; DNA: TGTGCCAGCAGTTACTGGGGTAGCGGGAGTTACAATGAGCAGTTCTTC
J: TRBJ2-7; size: -; V: TRBV10-3; D: -; CDR3: CAISGTYSSYNEQYF; DNA: TGTGCCATCAGCGGGACTTACAGCTCCTACAATGAGCAGTACTTC
J: TRBJ1-5; size: -; V: TRBV4-2; D: -; CDR3: CASSQEWGVEPQHF; DNA: TGTGCCAGCAGCCAAGAGTGGGGAGTAGAGCCCCAGCATTTT
J: TRBJ1-6; size: many; V: TRBV12-3/TRBV12-4; D: -; CDR3: CASSLGEPNSPLHF; DNA: TGTGCCAGCAGTTTGGGGGAGCCTAATTCACCCCTCCACTTT
J: TRBJ2-1; size: -; V: TRBV7-2; D: -; CDR3: CASSGNHQETQFF; DNA: TGTGCCAGCAGCGGGAACCACCAAGAGACCCAGTTCTTC
J: TRBJ1-6; size: -; V: TRBV4-3; D: -; CDR3: CASSLGLGDSPLHF; DNA: TGCGCCAGCAGCCTGGGGCTCGGGGATTCACCCCTCCACTTT